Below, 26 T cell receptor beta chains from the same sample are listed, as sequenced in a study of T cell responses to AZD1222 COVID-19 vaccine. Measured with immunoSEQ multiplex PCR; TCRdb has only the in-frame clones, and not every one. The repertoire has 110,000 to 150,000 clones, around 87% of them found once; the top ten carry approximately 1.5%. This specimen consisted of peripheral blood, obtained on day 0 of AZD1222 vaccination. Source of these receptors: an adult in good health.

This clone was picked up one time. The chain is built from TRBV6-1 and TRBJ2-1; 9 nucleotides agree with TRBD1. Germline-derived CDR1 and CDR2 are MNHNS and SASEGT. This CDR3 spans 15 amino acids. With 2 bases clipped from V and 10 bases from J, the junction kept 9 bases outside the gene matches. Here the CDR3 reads CASSELLQGAGEQFF. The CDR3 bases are TGTGCCAGCAGTGAACTCCTACAGGGGGCAGGAGAGCAGTTCTTC.

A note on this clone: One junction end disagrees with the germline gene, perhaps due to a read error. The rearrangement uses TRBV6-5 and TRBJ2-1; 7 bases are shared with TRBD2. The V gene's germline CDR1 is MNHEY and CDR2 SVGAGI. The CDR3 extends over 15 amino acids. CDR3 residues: CASSPGRVPPDEQFF. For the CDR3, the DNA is TGTGCCAGCAGCCCAGGGAGGGTTCCCCCCGATGAGCAATTCTTC.

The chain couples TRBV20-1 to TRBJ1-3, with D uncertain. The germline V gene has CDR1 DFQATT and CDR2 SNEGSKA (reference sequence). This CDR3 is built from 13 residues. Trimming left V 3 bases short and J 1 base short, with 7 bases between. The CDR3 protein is CSASGGSGNTIYF. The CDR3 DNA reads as TGCAGTGCTAGTGGTGGGTCTGGAAACACCATATATTTT.

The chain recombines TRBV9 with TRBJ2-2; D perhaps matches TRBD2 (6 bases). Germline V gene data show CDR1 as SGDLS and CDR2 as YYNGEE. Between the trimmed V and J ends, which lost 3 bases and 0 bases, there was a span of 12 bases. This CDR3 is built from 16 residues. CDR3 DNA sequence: TGTGCCAGCAGCGATAGCGGAAGCGCGAACACCGGGGAGCTGTTTTTT. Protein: CASSDSGSANTGELFF. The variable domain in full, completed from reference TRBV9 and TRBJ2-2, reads DSGVTQTPKHLITATGQRVTLRCSPRSGDLSVYWYQQSLDQGLQFLIQYYNGEERAKGNILERFSAQQFPDLHSELNLSSLELGDSALYFCASSDSGSANTGELFFGEGSRLTVL.

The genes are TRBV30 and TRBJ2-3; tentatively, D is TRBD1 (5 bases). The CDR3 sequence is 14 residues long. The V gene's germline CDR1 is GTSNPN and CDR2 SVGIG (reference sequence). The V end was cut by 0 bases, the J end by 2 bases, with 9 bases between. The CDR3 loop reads CAWSVGAITDTQYF. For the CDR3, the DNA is TGTGCCTGGAGTGTAGGGGCCATCACAGATACGCAGTATTTT.

The CDR3 region has the DNA TGCGCCAGCAGCCAGAAGGGGCACAGGGGGCTTATTAACTATGGCTACACCTTC. Translation gives CASSQKGHRGLINYGYTF. The rearrangement joins TRBV5-1 to TRBJ1-2, with 9 nucleotides matching TRBD1. This CDR3 has 18 residues. Germline V gives CDR1 SGHRS, CDR2 YFSETQ. The V segment lost 4 bases and the J segment 1 base; nucleotides outside the gene matches: 14.

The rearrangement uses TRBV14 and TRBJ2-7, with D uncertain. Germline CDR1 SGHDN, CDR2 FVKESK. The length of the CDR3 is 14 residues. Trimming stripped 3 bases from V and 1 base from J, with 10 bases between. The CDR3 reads CASSQRILSYEQYF. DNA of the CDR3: TGTGCCAGCAGCCAGAGGATACTTTCCTACGAGCAGTACTTC.

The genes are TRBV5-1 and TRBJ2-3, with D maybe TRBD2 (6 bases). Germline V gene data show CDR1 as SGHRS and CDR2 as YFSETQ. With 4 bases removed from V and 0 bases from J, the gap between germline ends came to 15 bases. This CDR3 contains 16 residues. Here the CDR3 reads CASSGGTGLSTDTQYF. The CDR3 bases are TGCGCCAGCAGCGGGGGGACTGGCCTTAGCACAGATACGCAGTATTTT.

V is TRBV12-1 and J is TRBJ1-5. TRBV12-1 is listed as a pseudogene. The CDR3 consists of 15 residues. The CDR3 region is CASSSARGGNQPQHF. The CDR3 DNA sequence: TGTGCCAGCAGCTCTGCCCGGGGAGGGAATCAGCCCCAGCATTTT.

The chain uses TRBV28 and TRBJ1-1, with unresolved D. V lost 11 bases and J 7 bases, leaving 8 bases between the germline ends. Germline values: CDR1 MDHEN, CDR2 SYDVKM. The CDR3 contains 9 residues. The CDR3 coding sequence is TGTGCCGCCGGGCTTGAAGCTTTCTTT. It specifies CAAGLEAFF.

The CDR3 sequence: CASSQTPGPEAFF. The CDR3 nucleotides are TGTGCCAGCAGCCAAACCCCGGGCCCTGAAGCTTTCTTT. V usage is TRBV3-1 (or the pseudogene TRBV3-2) and J usage is TRBJ1-1; no clear D gene. V shed 2 bases and J shed 6 bases, with 10 bases lying between them. There are 13 residues in the CDR3. Per germline, CDR1 LGHDT and CDR2 YNNKEL (reference sequence).

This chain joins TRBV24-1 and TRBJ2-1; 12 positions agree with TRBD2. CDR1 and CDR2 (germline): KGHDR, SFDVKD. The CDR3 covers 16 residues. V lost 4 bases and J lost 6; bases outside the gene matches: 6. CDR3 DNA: TGTGCCACCAGTGACCTAGCGGGAGGGACTATCAATGAGCAGTTCTTC. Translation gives CATSDLAGGTINEQFF.

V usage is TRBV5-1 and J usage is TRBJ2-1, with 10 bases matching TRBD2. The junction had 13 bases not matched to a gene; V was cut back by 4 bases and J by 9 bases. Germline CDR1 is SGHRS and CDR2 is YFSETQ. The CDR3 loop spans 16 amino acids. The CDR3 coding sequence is TGCGCCAGCAGCACCCTGCCACTAGCGGGAAAGGGTGAGCAGTTCTTC. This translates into CASSTLPLAGKGEQFF.

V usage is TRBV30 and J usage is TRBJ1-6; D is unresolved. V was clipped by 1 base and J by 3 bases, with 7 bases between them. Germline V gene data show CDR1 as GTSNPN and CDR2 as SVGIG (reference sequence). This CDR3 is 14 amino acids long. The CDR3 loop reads CAWSGEVYNSPLHF. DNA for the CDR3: TGTGCCTGGAGTGGGGAGGTCTATAATTCACCCCTCCACTTT.

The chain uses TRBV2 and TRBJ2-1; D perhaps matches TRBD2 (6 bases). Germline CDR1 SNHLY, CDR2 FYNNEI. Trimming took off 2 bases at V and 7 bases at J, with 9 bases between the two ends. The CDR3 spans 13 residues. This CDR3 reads CASSETSINEQFF. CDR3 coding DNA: TGTGCCAGCAGTGAAACTAGCATAAATGAGCAGTTCTTC.

The CDR3 sequence: CASSLGRHNSPLHF. DNA of the CDR3: TGTGCCAGCAGTCTGGGACGGCATAATTCACCCCTCCACTTT. The chain joins TRBV6-5 to TRBJ1-6; tentative D call: TRBD1 (5 bases). The V gene's germline CDR1 is MNHEY and CDR2 SVGAGI. This CDR3 has 14 amino acids. V dropped 5 bases and J dropped 5 bases, with 10 bases sitting between them.

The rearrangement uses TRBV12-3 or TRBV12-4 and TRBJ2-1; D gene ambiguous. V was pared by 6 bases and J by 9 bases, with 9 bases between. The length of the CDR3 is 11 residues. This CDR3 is CASSSGSEQFF. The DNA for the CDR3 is TGTGCCAGCAGCAGTGGTAGTGAGCAGTTCTTC.

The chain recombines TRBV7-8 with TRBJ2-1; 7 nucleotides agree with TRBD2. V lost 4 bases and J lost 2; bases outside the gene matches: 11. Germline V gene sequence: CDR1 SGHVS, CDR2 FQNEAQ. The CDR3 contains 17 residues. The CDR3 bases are TGTGCCAGCAGCTCCTACGCTGGGGAGGGGCCCTACAATGAGCAGTTCTTC. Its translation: CASSSYAGEGPYNEQFF. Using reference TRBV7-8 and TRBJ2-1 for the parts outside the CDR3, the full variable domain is GAGVSQSPRYKVAKRGQDVALRCDPISGHVSLFWYQQALGQGPEFLTYFQNEAQLDKSGLPSDRFFAERPEGSVSTLKIQRTQQEDSAVYLCASSSYAGEGPYNEQFFGPGTRLTVL.

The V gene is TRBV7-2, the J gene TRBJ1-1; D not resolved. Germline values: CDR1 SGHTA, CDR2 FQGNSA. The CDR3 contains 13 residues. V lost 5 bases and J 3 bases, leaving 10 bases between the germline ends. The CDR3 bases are TGTGCCAGCAGCCCCCAGTGGTACACTGAAGCTTTCTTT. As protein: CASSPQWYTEAFF.

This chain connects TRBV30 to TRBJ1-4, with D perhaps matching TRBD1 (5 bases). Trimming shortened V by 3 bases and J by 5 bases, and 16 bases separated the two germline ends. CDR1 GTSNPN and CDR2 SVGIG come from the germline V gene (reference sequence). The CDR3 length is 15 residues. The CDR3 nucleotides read TGTGCCTGGAGCCATCCCGGGACCGAGAATGAAAAACTGTTTTTT. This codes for CAWSHPGTENEKLFF.

The DNA for the CDR3 is TGTGCCAGCTCCTGGTCCGGGCACAGCGCCACGGGAAACACCATATATTTT. Its protein is CASSWSGHSATGNTIYF. The chain combines TRBV18 with TRBJ1-3; unclear D gene. The V gene lost 6 bases and the J gene lost 4 bases, with 22 bases spanning the gap. The CDR3 spans 17 residues. The V gene's germline CDR1 is KGHSH and CDR2 LQKENI.

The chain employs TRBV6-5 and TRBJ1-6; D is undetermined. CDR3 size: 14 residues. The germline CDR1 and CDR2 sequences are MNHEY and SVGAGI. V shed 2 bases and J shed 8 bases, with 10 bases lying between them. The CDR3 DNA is TGTGCCAGCAGTTACGTGGGAGTAGATTCACCCCTCCACTTT. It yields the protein CASSYVGVDSPLHF.

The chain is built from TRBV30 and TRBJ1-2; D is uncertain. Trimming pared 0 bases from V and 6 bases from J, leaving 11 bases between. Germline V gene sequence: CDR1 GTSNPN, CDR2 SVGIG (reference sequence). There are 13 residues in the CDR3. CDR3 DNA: TGTGCCTGGAGTGTAGCACCGCTTCATGGCTACACCTTC. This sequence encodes CAWSVAPLHGYTF.

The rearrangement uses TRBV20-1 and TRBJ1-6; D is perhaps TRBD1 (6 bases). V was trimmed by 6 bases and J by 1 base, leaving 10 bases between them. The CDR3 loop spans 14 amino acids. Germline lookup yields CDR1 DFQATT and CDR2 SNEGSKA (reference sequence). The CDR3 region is CSASTGSYNSPLHF. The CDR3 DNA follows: TGCAGTGCCAGTACAGGGTCCTATAATTCACCCCTCCACTTT.

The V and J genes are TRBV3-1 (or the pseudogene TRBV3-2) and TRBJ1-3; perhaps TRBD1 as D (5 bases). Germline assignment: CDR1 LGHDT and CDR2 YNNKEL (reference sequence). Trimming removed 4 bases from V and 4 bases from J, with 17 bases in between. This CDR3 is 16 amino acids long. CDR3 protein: CASSRQILHPGNTIYF. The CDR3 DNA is TGTGCCAGCAGCCGACAGATCCTTCATCCCGGAAACACCATATATTTT.

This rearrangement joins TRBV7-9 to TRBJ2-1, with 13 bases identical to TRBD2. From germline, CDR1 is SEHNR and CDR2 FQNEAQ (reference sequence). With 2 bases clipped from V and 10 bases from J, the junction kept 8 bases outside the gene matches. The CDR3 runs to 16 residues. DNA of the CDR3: TGTGCCAGCAGCTTACTCGGACTAGCGGGGGAAGGGGAGCAGTTCTTC. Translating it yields CASSLLGLAGEGEQFF.